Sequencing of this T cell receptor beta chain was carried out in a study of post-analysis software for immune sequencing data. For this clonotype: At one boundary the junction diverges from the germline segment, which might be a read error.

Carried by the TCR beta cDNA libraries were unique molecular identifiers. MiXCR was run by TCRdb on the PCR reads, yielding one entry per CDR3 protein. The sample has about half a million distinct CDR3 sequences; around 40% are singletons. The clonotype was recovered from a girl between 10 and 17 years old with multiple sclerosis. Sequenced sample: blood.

The CDR3 here is CPTGDSQETQYF. As DNA, the CDR3 is TGCCCCACGGGGGACAGCCAAGAGACCCAGTACTTC. The chain combines TRBV28 with TRBJ2-5; D possibly corresponds to TRBD1 (7 bases). Germline V gene data show CDR1 as MDHEN and CDR2 as SYDVKM. The CDR3 is made up of 12 amino acids.